The present T cell receptor beta chain was sequenced within a study of blood T cell repertoires in COVID-19. Looking at the study overall: Both acute and convalescent COVID-19 samples were obtained from the United States, Italy and Spain. The analysed material was cDNA or gDNA that came from T cells, B-cell-depleted T cells, or PBMCs.

Per the original methods: Cell counts per sample came from amplifying reference gene primers. Here immunoSEQ multiplex PCR was the method, and the copy in TCRdb shows in-frame clones only, minus some. V and J calls and clone size are given by that table; D and trimming were obtained from the DNA. The table lists over 55,000 clones, around 87% of them singletons. CDR1 and CDR2 from the germline V gene are LNHNV and YYDKDF (reference sequence). The CDR3 consists of 16 residues. Trimming left V 0 bases short and J 7 bases short, with 15 bases between. The chain has TRBV15 and TRBJ1-4; D is possibly TRBD1 (6 bases). The sample taken for sequencing was peripheral blood. The clonotype originates from a man aged 50 to 59 with active COVID-19. Here the CDR3 reads CATSRDLGQGFEKLFF. CDR3 coding DNA: TGTGCCACCAGCAGAGATCTCGGGCAGGGGTTTGAAAAACTGTTTTTT.